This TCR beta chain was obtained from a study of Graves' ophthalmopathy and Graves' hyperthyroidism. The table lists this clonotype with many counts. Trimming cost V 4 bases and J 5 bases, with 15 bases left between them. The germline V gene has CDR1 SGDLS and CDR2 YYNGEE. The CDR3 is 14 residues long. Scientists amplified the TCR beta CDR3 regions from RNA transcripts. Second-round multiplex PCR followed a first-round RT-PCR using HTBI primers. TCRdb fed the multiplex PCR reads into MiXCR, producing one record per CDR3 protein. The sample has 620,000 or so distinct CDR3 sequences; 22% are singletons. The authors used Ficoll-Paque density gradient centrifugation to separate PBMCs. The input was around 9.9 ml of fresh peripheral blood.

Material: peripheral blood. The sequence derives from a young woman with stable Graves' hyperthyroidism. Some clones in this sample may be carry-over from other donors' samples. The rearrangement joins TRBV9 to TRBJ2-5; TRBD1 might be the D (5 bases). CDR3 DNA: TGTGCCAGCAGCCCAATCAGGGAAGAGGAGACCCAGTACTTC. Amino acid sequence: CASSPIREEETQYF.